Sequencing of this TCR beta chain was carried out in a study of human T cells and chemical hapten exposure. It was the library that attached unique molecular identifiers to individual cDNA molecules. TCRdb reprocessed the reads via MiXCR and lists one record per CDR3 protein. Of 3,000 to 4,000 distinct CDR3 sequences listed, less than 50% were seen once; the top ten hold around 6.1%. Noted treatment: therapeutic diphenylcyclopropenone sensitization with weekly scalp DPC. Blood sampling preceded each patch test application. Trimming at V came to 2 bases and at J to 1 base, leaving 6 bases not matched to a gene. CDR3 length: 16 amino acids. Germline CDR1 is SGHAT and CDR2 is FQNNGV.

The rearrangement uses TRBV11-2 and TRBJ2-3; 7 positions agree with TRBD2. The TCR comes from an adult with alopecia areata. Some clones in this sample may be carry-over from other donors' samples. This table probably holds off-target reads from a library built for another chain. Sample: whole blood, taken before DPC sensitization or 2, 6, or about 24 weeks after (not recorded which). The CDR3 loop is CASSLLGTTGTDTQYF. The CDR3 bases are TGTGCCAGCAGCTTATTGGGGACTACAGGCACAGATACGCAGTATTTT.